This TCR beta chain is from a study of CD8 T cells in Susac syndrome. Study observations and caveats: Only a relatively small number of individuals were included in the TCR sequencing and HLA analysis.

CDR1 and CDR2 from the germline V gene are SGHDT and YYEEEE. The CDR3 spans 14 residues. Trimming shortened V by 1 base and J by 5 bases, and 13 bases separated the two germline ends. TCR beta sequencing was performed on blood CD8+ and CD4+ T cells. TEMRA cells were enriched by FACS, while CD8+ and CD4+ T cells were obtained through a negative isolation that was performed magnetically. On this clonotype itself: What it recognizes is unknown.

Random hexamers were used to reverse transcribe the RNA input (about 0.5 to 1 ug). It was immunoSEQ multiplex PCR that amplified TCR beta CDR3 across 54 Vbeta and 13 Jbeta. MiXCR, applied by TCRdb to the immunoSEQ multiplex PCR reads, yields one record per CDR3 protein. The top ten clones hold 0.095% of a sample with 230,000 or so distinct CDR3 sequences, about 96% of them seen once. The sequence derives from a human donor with multiple sclerosis. This sequence joins TRBV5-6 and TRBJ2-7, with D perhaps matching TRBD1 (5 bases). The sequenced sample was CD4+ T cells from PBMCs. Here the CDR3 reads CASSLPPGFDEQYF. The CDR3 coding sequence is TGTGCCAGCAGCTTGCCTCCAGGGTTCGACGAGCAGTACTTC.